Below are 17 T cell receptor beta chains sequenced from a single sample in a study. TCRdb used MiXCR to reprocess the 5' RACE reads, holding one entry per CDR3 protein. The sample yields over 5,000 distinct CDR3 sequences, less than 40% seen once. The sample was naive CD4+ T cells sorted from a lymph node. The subset: naive CD4+ T cells, CD4+CD45RA+CD25-. The receptors derive from a female donor with breast cancer.

The genes are TRBV7-6 and TRBJ2-1; D call uncertain. V was clipped by 1 base and J by 6 bases, with 10 bases between them. The CDR3 runs 14 residues. CDR1 SGHVS and CDR2 FNYEAQ come from the germline V gene. CDR3 protein: CASSLGSSFNEQFF. The DNA of the CDR3 is TGTGCCAGCAGCTTAGGCTCCAGTTTCAATGAGCAGTTCTTC.

This clonotype is termed medium-sized. For the CDR3, the DNA is TGCGCCAGCAGCCAAGGGATCCTGGGAGGCTACGAGCAGTACGTC. This translates into CASSQGILGGYEQYV. The chain uses TRBV4-1 and TRBJ2-7; a possible D gene is TRBD2 (6 bases). From germline, CDR1 is MGHRA and CDR2 YSYEKL. V was clipped by 1 base and J by 3 bases, with 13 bases between them. The CDR3 totals 15 residues.

To note about this clonotype: A single base separates this from a much larger clone, so it may be a read error. The V and J genes are TRBV20-1 and TRBJ2-5, with D maybe TRBD2 (6 bases). The CDR3 extends over 17 amino acids. The germline gives CDR1 DFQATT, CDR2 SNEGSKA (reference sequence). V dropped 0 bases and J dropped 4 bases, with 21 bases sitting between them. The DNA of the CDR3 is TGCAGTGCTAGAGATTCACCGCCGGGAATGGGAGGAGAGACCCAGTACTTC. It yields the protein CSARDSPPGMGGETQYF.

This clonotype was seen more than once but under ten times. A read error may account for a junction end that differs from germline. The chain uses TRBV6-1 and TRBJ1-1; D possibly corresponds to TRBD1 (5 bases). This CDR3 has 15 amino acids. Germline values: CDR1 MNHNS, CDR2 SASEGT. The CDR3 sequence: CTSSEAFTGNTEAFF. The CDR3, as DNA: TGTACCAGCAGTGAAGCCTTCACAGGGAACACTGAAGCTTTCTTT.

Of note for this clonotype: This CDR3 is missing its conserved last phenylalanine or tryptophan, likely due to a read error. It is unclear where the CDR3 begins or ends on the DNA, so no DNA is shown, and the CDR3 is as TCRdb lists it. The gene calls are TRBV7-3 and TRBJ2-1; TRBD2, as called in the table, went unchecked against the DNA. Inclusive of both ends, the CDR3 amounts to 15 amino acids. Germline CDR1 is SGHTA and CDR2 is FQGTGA. The CDR3 spells CASSYTSGAYNEQFG.

This clonotype was seen only a few times. The gene calls are TRBV5-6 and TRBJ2-5; D ambiguous. This CDR3 is built from 13 residues. Germline lookup yields CDR1 SGHDT and CDR2 YYEEEE. V was clipped by 0 bases and J by 1 base, with 4 bases between them. CDR3 in amino acids: CASSLVGQETQYF. The CDR3 DNA sequence: TGTGCCAGCAGCTTGGTGGGCCAAGAGACCCAGTACTTC.

By proportion, this clonotype is medium-sized (0.01 to 0.1%). This CDR3 reads CASSLRAADRSQPQHF. The DNA of the CDR3 is TGTGCCAGCAGCTTAAGAGCGGCGGACCGATCACAGCCCCAGCATTTT. The chain uses TRBV7-8 and TRBJ1-5, with D hard to call. The ends were cut back, 2 bases at V and 7 bases at J, with 18 bases in the middle. Germline V gives CDR1 SGHVS, CDR2 FQNEAQ. The CDR3 consists of 16 residues.

This chain joins TRBV20-1 and TRBJ2-1, with 8 positions matching TRBD2. The CDR3 runs 14 residues. From germline, CDR1 is DFQATT and CDR2 SNEGSKA (reference sequence). The CDR3 here is CRVGGAKASNEQFF. CDR3 DNA sequence: TGCAGGGTCGGGGGGGCCAAAGCTTCCAATGAGCAGTTCTTC.

This clonotype occurred once. CDR3 residues: CASSQDNRGYNEQFF. The CDR3 DNA reads TGTGCCAGCAGCCAAGATAACAGGGGTTACAATGAGCAGTTCTTC. The genes are TRBV3-1 and TRBJ2-1, with 7 positions matching TRBD1. The germline gives CDR1 LGHDT, CDR2 YNNKEL (reference sequence). V lost 0 bases to trimming and J lost 4 bases; unmatched junction nucleotides: 3. The CDR3 has 15 amino acids.

For the CDR3, the DNA is TGTGCCAGCAGCCCACTGATAAACCCGAACACTGAAGCTTTCTTT. It encodes CASSPLINPNTEAFF. The chain is built from TRBV7-9 and TRBJ1-1; D is unresolved. Germline V gene data show CDR1 as SEHNR and CDR2 as FQNEAQ (reference sequence). The ends were cut back, 5 bases at V and 1 base at J, with 14 bases in the middle. The CDR3 is 15 residues long. The full variable domain, its missing parts supplied by reference TRBV7-9 and TRBJ1-1, is DTGVSQNPRHKITKRGQNVTFRCDPISEHNRLYWYRQTLGQGPEFLTYFQNEAQLEKSRLLSDRFSAERPKGSFSTLEIQRTEQGDSAMYLCASSPLINPNTEAFFGQGTRLTVV.

The J gene is TRBJ2-3, the V gene TRBV10-2; D is perhaps TRBD2 (6 bases). From germline, CDR1 is WSHSY and CDR2 SAAADI. The V gene lost 0 bases and the J gene lost 0 bases, with 10 bases spanning the gap. This CDR3 comprises 16 residues. The CDR3, as DNA: TGCGCCAGCAGTGAGTCCGGCGGGGCTAGCACAGATACGCAGTATTTT. This encodes CASSESGGASTDTQYF.

CDR3 sequence (DNA): TGTGCCAGCAGCTATAAGGATTGGGAGACCCAGTACTTC. It specifies CASSYKDWETQYF. The V call is TRBV11-2, the J call TRBJ2-5; D is undetermined. The length of the CDR3 is 13 residues. Trimming left V 4 bases short and J 5 bases short, with 11 bases between. The germline V gene has CDR1 SGHAT and CDR2 FQNNGV.

This clonotype was detected a few times. A much larger clone is a single base away; this may be a read error. The gene calls are TRBV27 and TRBJ1-1, with unresolved D. There are 14 residues in the CDR3. In germline, CDR1 is MNHEY, CDR2 SMNVEV (reference sequence). The CDR3, as DNA: TGTGTCAGCAGTTCAAGGATAAAGAACACTGAAGCTTTCTTT. The encoded protein is CVSSSRIKNTEAFF.

J is TRBJ2-1 and V is TRBV4-3; TRBD2 matches at 10 bases. The CDR3 length is 15 residues. Trimming cost V 4 bases and J 3 bases; bases outside gene matches: 3. In germline, CDR1 is LGHNA, CDR2 YSLEER. CDR3 amino acids: CASSRTSGDYNEQFF. The DNA of the CDR3 is TGCGCCAGCAGCCGGACTAGCGGAGACTACAATGAGCAGTTCTTC.

In the case of this clonotype: The junction differs from germline at one of its ends, possibly a read error. V gene TRBV5-1 combines with J gene TRBJ2-2; tentative D call: TRBD2 (5 bases). Germline loops: CDR1 SGHRS, CDR2 YFSETQ. The CDR3 is made up of 13 amino acids. The CDR3 sequence: CASRRTSTGELIF. The DNA of the CDR3 is TGCGCCAGCCGACGGACCTCAACCGGGGAGCTGATTTTT.

By proportion, this clonotype is medium-sized. The CDR3 bases are TGTGCCAGCAGTGATTGGGGGGGCGAAGATACGCAGTATTTT. Translation: CASSDWGGEDTQYF. This sequence joins TRBV2 and TRBJ2-3, with a possible D match to TRBD2 (7 bases). The CDR3 contains 14 residues. V was cut by 3 bases and J by 5 bases, with 12 bases left in between. Germline V lookup: CDR1 SNHLY, CDR2 FYNNEI. The full variable domain, its missing parts supplied by reference TRBV2 and TRBJ2-3, is EPEVTQTPSHQVTQMGQEVILRCVPISNHLYFYWYRQILGQKVEFLVSFYNNEISEKSEIFDDQFSVERPDGSNFTLKIRSTKLEDSAMYFCASSDWGGEDTQYFGPGTRLTVL.

CDR3 coding DNA: TGTGCCAGCAGCTCAGCTCCTAGCGGGGGGCTAGAGACCCAGTACTTC. Translating gives CASSSAPSGGLETQYF. The chain is built from TRBV7-2 and TRBJ2-5, with 11 bases matching TRBD2. Germline V gene lookup returns CDR1 SGHTA and CDR2 FQGNSA. This CDR3 contains 16 residues. The junction had 8 bases not matched to a gene; V was cut back by 4 bases and J by 4 bases.